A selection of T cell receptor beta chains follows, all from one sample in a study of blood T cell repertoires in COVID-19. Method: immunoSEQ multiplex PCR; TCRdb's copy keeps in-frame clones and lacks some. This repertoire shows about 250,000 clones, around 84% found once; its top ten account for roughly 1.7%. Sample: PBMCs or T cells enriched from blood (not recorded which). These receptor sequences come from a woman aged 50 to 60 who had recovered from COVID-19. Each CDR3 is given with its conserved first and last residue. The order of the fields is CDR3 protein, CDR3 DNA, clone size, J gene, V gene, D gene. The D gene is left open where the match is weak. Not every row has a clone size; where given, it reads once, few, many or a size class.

CDR3aa: CASSVDGGSTDTQYF; CDR3nt: TGTGCCAGCAGCGTAGATGGGGGGTCCACAGATACGCAGTATTTT; abundance: NA; j_gene: TRBJ2-3; v_gene: TRBV9; d_gene: NA
CDR3aa: CASSPGYEQYF; CDR3nt: TGTGCCAGCAGTCCGGGGTACGAGCAGTACTTC; abundance: NA; j_gene: TRBJ2-7; v_gene: TRBV27; d_gene: NA
CDR3aa: CASSIGTSGTTDTQYF; CDR3nt: TGCGCCAGCAGCATCGGGACTAGCGGGACGACAGATACGCAGTATTTT; abundance: NA; j_gene: TRBJ2-3; v_gene: TRBV5-1; d_gene: TRBD2
CDR3aa: CAISETRTSGPNEQFF; CDR3nt: TGTGCCATCAGTGAGACACGGACTAGCGGGCCTAATGAGCAGTTCTTC; abundance: NA; j_gene: TRBJ2-1; v_gene: TRBV10-3; d_gene: TRBD2
CDR3aa: CASSSSSGEQYF; CDR3nt: TGTGCCAGCAGCTCCTCTTCCGGCGAGCAGTACTTC; abundance: once; j_gene: TRBJ2-7; v_gene: TRBV7-9; d_gene: NA
CDR3aa: CAISGGKGSPLHF; CDR3nt: TGTGCCATCAGTGGGGGCAAGGGCTCACCCCTCCACTTT; abundance: NA; j_gene: TRBJ1-6; v_gene: TRBV10-3; d_gene: NA
CDR3aa: CASRPRITDEKLFF; CDR3nt: TGTGCCAGCAGACCTCGGATTACAGATGAAAAACTGTTTTTT; abundance: NA; j_gene: TRBJ1-4; v_gene: TRBV3-1/TRBV3-2; d_gene: NA
CDR3aa: CSVGQENTGELFF; CDR3nt: TGCAGCGTGGGGCAGGAAAACACCGGGGAGCTGTTTTTT; abundance: NA; j_gene: TRBJ2-2; v_gene: TRBV29-1; d_gene: NA
CDR3aa: CASTILTSGRETQYF; CDR3nt: TGTGCCAGCACCATACTGACTAGCGGGAGAGAGACCCAGTACTTC; abundance: NA; j_gene: TRBJ2-5; v_gene: TRBV2; d_gene: TRBD2
CDR3aa: CASSLGGTGNEQFF; CDR3nt: TGTGCCAGCAGTTTAGGGGGGACGGGGAATGAGCAGTTCTTC; abundance: once; j_gene: TRBJ2-1; v_gene: TRBV28; d_gene: NA
CDR3aa: CASRTGTGGNQPQHF; CDR3nt: TGTGCCAGCAGAACCGGGACAGGGGGCAATCAGCCCCAGCATTTT; abundance: NA; j_gene: TRBJ1-5; v_gene: TRBV6-5; d_gene: TRBD1
CDR3aa: CASSLGGGQYF; CDR3nt: TGTGCCAGCAGCTTAGGAGGGGGGCAGTACTTC; abundance: NA; j_gene: TRBJ2-7; v_gene: TRBV7-2; d_gene: NA
CDR3aa: CASSPGTGTFYEQFF; CDR3nt: TGTGCCAGCAGCCCCGGGACAGGGACTTTCTATGAGCAGTTCTTC; abundance: NA; j_gene: TRBJ2-1; v_gene: TRBV7-3; d_gene: TRBD1
CDR3aa: CASSHPFAGENYNEQFF; CDR3nt: TGTGCCAGCAGCCACCCTTTTGCGGGAGAGAACTACAATGAGCAGTTCTTC; abundance: NA; j_gene: TRBJ2-1; v_gene: TRBV3-1/TRBV3-2; d_gene: TRBD2
CDR3aa: CASSLASSREGELFF; CDR3nt: TGCGCCAGCAGCTTGGCCAGTTCCAGGGAAGGGGAGCTGTTTTTT; abundance: NA; j_gene: TRBJ2-2; v_gene: TRBV5-1; d_gene: NA
CDR3aa: CASSSHLVDRGLNTIYF; CDR3nt: TGTGCCAGCAGTTCCCATCTGGTGGACAGGGGGCTTAACACCATATATTTT; abundance: NA; j_gene: TRBJ1-3; v_gene: TRBV2; d_gene: TRBD1
CDR3aa: CAISESVGTEAFF; CDR3nt: TGTGCCATCAGTGAGAGCGTCGGCACTGAAGCTTTCTTT; abundance: NA; j_gene: TRBJ1-1; v_gene: TRBV10-3; d_gene: NA
CDR3aa: CASSMQRGTGELFF; CDR3nt: TGTGCCAGTAGTATGCAAAGGGGCACCGGGGAGCTGTTTTTT; abundance: once; j_gene: TRBJ2-2; v_gene: TRBV19; d_gene: NA
CDR3aa: CASRLQETQYF; CDR3nt: TGTGCCAGCAGGTTACAAGAGACCCAGTACTTC; abundance: NA; j_gene: TRBJ2-5; v_gene: TRBV2; d_gene: NA
CDR3aa: CASRCPLPADTQYF; CDR3nt: TGCGCCAGCAGATGTCCCCTCCCCGCAGATACGCAGTATTTT; abundance: NA; j_gene: TRBJ2-3; v_gene: TRBV10-1; d_gene: NA
CDR3aa: CASSSRQGSKAETQYF; CDR3nt: TGTGCCAGCAGTTCCCGACAGGGGTCTAAGGCAGAGACCCAGTACTTC; abundance: once; j_gene: TRBJ2-5; v_gene: TRBV28; d_gene: TRBD1
CDR3aa: CASSVRLAELFAGELFF; CDR3nt: TGTGCCAGCAGTGTTCGACTAGCGGAACTGTTTGCCGGGGAGCTGTTTTTT; abundance: NA; j_gene: TRBJ2-2; v_gene: TRBV2; d_gene: TRBD2
CDR3aa: CSVTTGGGSNQPQHF; CDR3nt: TGCAGCGTCACGACAGGGGGCGGAAGCAATCAGCCCCAGCATTTT; abundance: NA; j_gene: TRBJ1-5; v_gene: TRBV29-1; d_gene: TRBD1
CDR3aa: CASSEVSDRTEAFF; CDR3nt: TGTGCCAGCAGTGAAGTCAGCGACAGGACTGAAGCTTTCTTT; abundance: NA; j_gene: TRBJ1-1; v_gene: TRBV2; d_gene: NA
CDR3aa: CASSLAPGEQYF; CDR3nt: TGTGCCAGCAGCTTAGCTCCAGGTGAGCAGTACTTC; abundance: NA; j_gene: TRBJ2-7; v_gene: TRBV7-9; d_gene: NA
CDR3aa: CASSLGRGGTATDTQYF; CDR3nt: TGCGCCAGCAGCTTAGGGCGTGGAGGGACAGCCACAGATACGCAGTATTTT; abundance: NA; j_gene: TRBJ2-3; v_gene: TRBV5-1; d_gene: NA
CDR3aa: CASSMGQAAYGYTF; CDR3nt: TGTGCCAGCAGCATGGGACAGGCGGCCTATGGCTACACCTTC; abundance: NA; j_gene: TRBJ1-2; v_gene: TRBV7-9; d_gene: TRBD1